The rows below give T cell receptor beta chains drawn from one sample of a study of early T cells in non-severe SARS-CoV-2 infection. TCRdb re-called the 5' RACE reads with MiXCR, one entry per CDR3 protein. The sample has 40,000 or so distinct CDR3 sequences; less than 7% are singletons. The material was whole blood, obtained at baseline. These receptors all come from an adult who was a healthcare worker with PCR-confirmed SARS-CoV-2 infection or an uninfected control (not recorded which). The CDR3 runs from the conserved cysteine through the conserved F or W. A D gene is named only where the DNA matches it firmly. A row's size may be missing; if present it is once, few, many or a size class.

>TRBJ1-1|.|many|TRBV20-1
TGCAGTGCTCCTCTTCCAACTGGGACCCGCACTGAAGCTTTCTTT
CSAPLPTGTRTEAFF
>TRBJ2-3|TRBD2|many|TRBV5-6
TGTGCCAGCCACTCTGCGGGGGGATCGGTTACGCAGTATTTT
CASHSAGGSVTQYF
>TRBJ2-1|.|many|TRBV7-2
TGTGCCAGCAGCTTATATGACAGCAGGGAGCAGTTCTTC
CASSLYDSREQFF
>TRBJ1-5|.|many|TRBV5-6
TGTGCCAGCAGCCAGGGACGGAACAATCAGCCCCAGCATTTT
CASSQGRNNQPQHF
>TRBJ2-3|.|many|TRBV12-5
TGTGCTAGTGGTTTGGGGGCCAGGGATCGTGGCACAGATACGCAGTATTTT
CASGLGARDRGTDTQYF
>TRBJ2-1|.|many|TRBV6-6
TGTGCCAGCAGTTGGGACGTCTACAATGAGCAGTTCTTC
CASSWDVYNEQFF
>TRBJ2-1|.|many|TRBV12-5
TGTGCTAGTGGCCAGGCGGGTGAGCAGTTCTTC
CASGQAGEQFF
>TRBJ2-7|.|many|TRBV6-2/TRBV6-3
TGTGCCAGCAGTGGATTTGCTTACGAGCAGTACTTC
CASSGFAYEQYF
>TRBJ1-4|TRBD1|many|TRBV27
TGTGCCAGCAGTCAGACGGGACAGGGTGTTGAAAAACTGTTTTTT
CASSQTGQGVEKLFF
>TRBJ2-7|TRBD2|few|TRBV12-3/TRBV12-4
TGTGCCAGCAGTTCCCGCCCCCTACTAGCGGGAGGGCCAAACGAGCAGTACTTC
CASSSRPLLAGGPNEQYF
>TRBJ2-2|.|few|TRBV18
TGTGCCAGCTCACCAGAGCTGGGGACTAACACCGGGGAGCTGTTTTTT
CASSPELGTNTGELFF
>TRBJ2-7|.|many|TRBV2
TGTGCCAGCAAGACCCTGGGAAGCTCCTACGAGCAGTACTTC
CASKTLGSSYEQYF
>TRBJ2-7|.|many|TRBV20-1
TGCAGTGCTAGAGATTACCGCTCCTACGAGCAGTACTTC
CSARDYRSYEQYF
>TRBJ1-5|.|many|TRBV19
TGTGCCAGTAGGGGAACGATTCAGCCCCAGCATTTT
CASRGTIQPQHF
>TRBJ1-6|.|few|TRBV6-1
TGTGCCAGCAGGAGCACGAGTTCACCCCTCCACTTT
CASRSTSSPLHF
>TRBJ1-2|.|many|TRBV4-3
TGCGCCAGCAGCCCCCGGCGGGACAACTATGGCTACACCTTC
CASSPRRDNYGYTF
>TRBJ2-3|.|many|TRBV30
TGTGCCTGGAGTGTCCTGATGGGGCCCGGAGGGACGCAGTATTTT
CAWSVLMGPGGTQYF
>TRBJ1-1|.|few|TRBV7-2
TGTGCCAGCAGTCCCGTTCGGATGTCAGCTTTCTTT
CASSPVRMSAFF
>TRBJ2-7|.|many|TRBV27
TGTGCCACCTCGGCCACTCTATACGAGCAGTACTTC
CATSATLYEQYF
>TRBJ1-6|.|many|TRBV12-3/TRBV12-4
TGTGCCAGCAGTTTGGGCCCTAAGGAGTCACCCCTCCACTTT
CASSLGPKESPLHF
>TRBJ2-3|.|few|TRBV20-1
TGCAGTGTCCTACGCGTGGATACGCAGTATTTT
CSVLRVDTQYF
>TRBJ1-2|TRBD1|many|TRBV4-2
TGTGCCAGCAGCCTTTATTTACAGGGGGCGCATGGCTACACCTTC
CASSLYLQGAHGYTF
>TRBJ1-5|TRBD1|many|TRBV7-6
TGTGCCAGCAGCGCACAACAGGGGGCTATAGGGGCCCAGCATTTT
CASSAQQGAIGAQHF
>TRBJ1-3|.|many|TRBV9
TGTGCCAGCAGTGGGACACTAACATCCCCATCTGAAAACACCATATATTTT
CASSGTLTSPSENTIYF
>TRBJ2-7|.|.|TRBV3-1
TGTGCCAGCAGCCACCTTTCCTACGAGCAGTACTTC
CASSHLSYEQYF
>TRBJ1-1|.|many|TRBV10-2
TGCGCCAGCAGAAAGGGGGGGACTGAAGCTTTCTTT
CASRKGGTEAFF
>TRBJ2-7|TRBD2|many|TRBV13
TGTGCCAGCAGCCGGGACTATTCCATCTACGAGCAGTACTTC
CASSRDYSIYEQYF
>TRBJ2-7|.|many|TRBV20-1
TGCAGTGCCTCCGTCCTAGGAGTTGACGAGCAGTACTTC
CSASVLGVDEQYF
>TRBJ2-7|.|many|TRBV12-5
TGTGCTAGTGGTTTGGAAAAGGAGTGGCGGGGGCAGACCTACGAGCAGTACTTC
CASGLEKEWRGQTYEQYF
>TRBJ1-4|TRBD1|many|TRBV5-4
TGTGCCAGCAGCCTGACAGGGGCGGGGAAACTGTTTTTT
CASSLTGAGKLFF
>TRBJ1-2|.|many|TRBV12-3/TRBV12-4
TGTGCCAGCAGTCCAGACAGGACTCTATCTGGCTACACCTTC
CASSPDRTLSGYTF
>TRBJ2-1|TRBD2|many|TRBV2
TGTGCCAGCAGTGAAGGTTGGCGGGGGAGTTACAATGAGCAGTTCTTC
CASSEGWRGSYNEQFF
>TRBJ2-1|TRBD2|many|TRBV7-8
TGTGCCAGCAGCCCCCGACTAGCGGGGACATACAATGAGCAGTTCTTC
CASSPRLAGTYNEQFF
>TRBJ2-3|.|many|TRBV4-1
TGCGCCAGCAGCCAAGATAGGCTAGCGAGCACAGATACGCAGTATTTT
CASSQDRLASTDTQYF
>TRBJ2-1|.|many|TRBV10-2
TGCGCCAGCAGTGAGGATAGTTCCTTAGAGTTCTTC
CASSEDSSLEFF
>TRBJ2-3|.|few|TRBV18
TGTGCCAGCTCACATCTCGGGGGCAGCACAGATACGCAGTATTTT
CASSHLGGSTDTQYF
>TRBJ2-1|TRBD2|many|TRBV20-1
TGCAGTGCTCCCGCAACTAGCGGGAGTCTCGAGGAGCAGTTCTTC
CSAPATSGSLEEQFF
>TRBJ2-3|TRBD2|many|TRBV20-1
TGCAGTGCTAGAGACGCGGGGGTTGGCACAGATACGCAGTATTTT
CSARDAGVGTDTQYF
>TRBJ2-7|.|many|TRBV7-2
TGTGCCAGCAGCCTCCAGAGCGCTGTTCGTTACGAGCAGTACTTC
CASSLQSAVRYEQYF
>TRBJ2-7|.|many|TRBV20-1
TGCAGTGGTTCTTTAGGGTCCTACGAGCAGTACTTC
CSGSLGSYEQYF
>TRBJ2-1|TRBD2|many|TRBV7-9
TGTGCCAGCAGTTACGGGAGCGGGGTCCGCTCCTACAATGAGCAGTTCTTC
CASSYGSGVRSYNEQFF
>TRBJ2-7|.|medium-sized|TRBV15
TGTGCCACCAGCAGAGATCCAGGGGAGGTGTACGAGCAGTACTTC
CATSRDPGEVYEQYF
>TRBJ2-1|TRBD2|many|TRBV20-1
TGCAGTGCTACAGCTAGCGGGAGGGTCCCCAATGAGCAGTTCTTC
CSATASGRVPNEQFF
>TRBJ2-5|TRBD2|many|TRBV6-1
TGTGCCAGCAGTCCAACGGGACTAGCCCAAGAGACCCAGTACTTC
CASSPTGLAQETQYF
>TRBJ2-1|TRBD2|few|TRBV11-2
TGTGCCAGCAGCTCATACCCCCGCGGGAGGAAATACAATGAGCAGTTCTTC
CASSSYPRGRKYNEQFF